The rows below give T cell receptor beta chains drawn from one sample of a study of T-cell memory formation after mild COVID-19. TCRdb reanalysed the 5' RACE reads using MiXCR and keeps one entry per CDR3 protein. Here the sample spans approximately 570,000 distinct CDR3 sequences, about a sixth being singletons. The source material was PBMCs or a T cell subset sorted from them (not recorded which). These receptors were collected from an adult woman who had mild COVID-19 (a few samples of this study predate the infection). Cell type and time point are not known. Each CDR3 is given with its conserved first and last residue. D genes are given only for firm matches. Size is stated for part of the rows, as once, few or many counts, or as a class when the clone is expanded.

clone_size,d_call,v_call,j_call,cdr3_nt,cdr3_aa
.,.,TRBV5-1,TRBJ2-5,TGCGCCAGCAGCATCCCGGGACGTCTGTACGAGGGGACCCAGTACTTC,CASSIPGRLYEGTQYF
.,TRBD2,TRBV5-1,TRBJ2-1,TGCGCCAGCAGCTTGGCTAGCGGCTATAACAATGAGCAGTTCTTC,CASSLASGYNNEQFF
.,.,TRBV10-3,TRBJ2-7,TGTGCCATCAGTGAGTTGGCCTACGAGCAGTACTTC,CAISELAYEQYF
few,.,TRBV20-1,TRBJ2-1,TGCAGTGCTAGAGATTTGGGTTTCTACAATGAGCAGTTCTTC,CSARDLGFYNEQFF
.,.,TRBV4-1,TRBJ2-6,TGCGCCAGCAGCCAAGTCATCAGGGGATCGGTCACTGGGGCCAACGTCCTGACTTTC,CASSQVIRGSVTGANVLTF
.,TRBD2,TRBV5-1,TRBJ2-3,TGCGCCAGCAGAACTAGCGGCGCTAGCACAGATACGCAGTATTTT,CASRTSGASTDTQYF
.,TRBD2,TRBV7-2,TRBJ2-3,TGTGCCAGCAGCTTAGGCGGGGGGTTCAGCACAGATACGCAGTATTTT,CASSLGGGFSTDTQYF
few,.,TRBV20-1,TRBJ1-2,TGCAGCGCTCCAGGACAGAATAACTATGGCTACACCTTC,CSAPGQNNYGYTF
.,TRBD2,TRBV7-9,TRBJ2-2,TGTGCCAGCAGCTCCCTTCTGGTGAGCGGGAGCTCGAACACCGGGGAGCTGTTTTTT,CASSSLLVSGSSNTGELFF
.,.,TRBV11-1,TRBJ1-1,TGTGCCAGCAGCTTTCCAGGGTTTAACACTGAAGCTTTCTTT,CASSFPGFNTEAFF
few,TRBD1,TRBV15,TRBJ2-2,TGTGCCACCAGCAGGGGGACAGGTGCCACCGGGGAGCTGTTTTTT,CATSRGTGATGELFF
.,.,TRBV6-5,TRBJ2-3,TGTGCCAGCAGTTACTACCGGGGTGGGGGAGATACGCAGTATTTT,CASSYYRGGGDTQYF
few,.,TRBV7-9,TRBJ1-3,TGTGCCAGCACAGCCGATTCTGGGAACACCATATATTTT,CASTADSGNTIYF
.,.,TRBV12-3/TRBV12-4,TRBJ1-3,TGTGCCAGCAGTACCCTTCCCCTCATATATTTT,CASSTLPLIYF
.,.,TRBV20-1,TRBJ2-7,TGCAGTGCTTCGAGGGCAGGGCGGTCCTACGAGCAGTACTTC,CSASRAGRSYEQYF
.,TRBD2,TRBV7-2,TRBJ2-1,TGTGCCAGCAGCCCTTTTAAAGGACTAGCGGACAATGAGCAGTTCTTC,CASSPFKGLADNEQFF
.,.,TRBV6-6,TRBJ2-3,TGTGCCAGCAGCTGGGGAGACGGAGATACGCAGTATTTT,CASSWGDGDTQYF
few,.,TRBV6-5,TRBJ2-7,TGTGCCAGCAGTTGGGGCCCGGGTGCCTACGAGCAGTACTTC,CASSWGPGAYEQYF
many,.,TRBV3-1,TRBJ2-1,TGTGCCAGCAGCCGCTCCTACAATGAGCAGTTCTTC,CASSRSYNEQFF
.,TRBD1,TRBV29-1,TRBJ1-1,TGCAGCGTTGAGACAGGGAAAGGCACTGAAGCTTTCTTT,CSVETGKGTEAFF
.,TRBD1,TRBV4-1,TRBJ2-1,TGCGCCAGCAGCCAAGGCGGACAGGGGCCGGAGCAGTTCTTC,CASSQGGQGPEQFF
.,TRBD2,TRBV2,TRBJ2-1,TGTGCCAGCAGTGGAGGGAGCGGGAGGGCCGGGACCTACAATGAGCAGTTCTTC,CASSGGSGRAGTYNEQFF
.,TRBD2,TRBV12-3/TRBV12-4,TRBJ2-7,TGTGCCAGCAGTCTAAGTTTTTTAGCGGGAGGGCCGGGGGAGCAGTACTTC,CASSLSFLAGGPGEQYF
.,.,TRBV23-1,TRBJ1-1,TGCGCCAGCAGTCCCCCGGTGAGGGGAAACACTGAAGCTTTCTTT,CASSPPVRGNTEAFF